Shown below are 23 T cell receptor beta chains from a single sample sequenced in a study of blood T cell repertoires in COVID-19. TCRdb's copy holds only in-frame clones and misses some; the assay was immunoSEQ multiplex PCR. The repertoire holds a few hundred thousand clones, with 80% to 85% as singletons. Sequenced: PBMCs or T cells enriched from blood (not recorded which). Receptors originate from a man between 40 and 49 years old who had been exposed to COVID-19.

The gene calls are TRBV19 and TRBJ1-1; 10 nucleotides line up with TRBD1. Germline loops: CDR1 LNHDA, CDR2 SQIVND (reference sequence). The trim removed 5 bases at V and 7 bases at J, leaving 13 bases unmatched. The CDR3 is made up of 16 amino acids. Here the CDR3 reads CASSFRPGQGSIEAFF. CDR3 DNA: TGTGCCAGTAGTTTCCGCCCGGGACAGGGGAGTATTGAAGCTTTCTTT.

The rearrangement links TRBV14 to TRBJ2-1; 9 nucleotides align to TRBD2. The CDR3 is 16 residues long. Germline V lookup: CDR1 SGHDN, CDR2 FVKESK. The V and J ends lost 1 base and 10 bases, in that order; junction bases with no gene match: 11. In DNA, the CDR3 is TGTGCCAGCAGCCAAGTTATAAGCGGGAGGAAGGGGGAGCAGTTCTTC. It yields the protein CASSQVISGRKGEQFF. The complete variable domain, with remaining parts taken from reference TRBV14 and TRBJ2-1, reads EAGVTQFPSHSVIEKGQTVTLRCDPISGHDNLYWYRRVMGKEIKFLLHFVKESKQDESGMPNNRFLAERTGGTYSTLKVQPAELEDSGVYFCASSQVISGRKGEQFFGPGTRLTVL.

The chain is built from TRBV12-5 and TRBJ2-7; D may be TRBD1 (5 bases). Trimming pared 4 bases from V and 7 bases from J, leaving 14 bases between. CDR3 length: 13 residues. Germline CDR1 reads LGHNT; CDR2 reads FRNRAP. CDR3 coding DNA: TGTGCTAGTGGTTCCCTTTCAAACAGGGAGCAGTACTTC. It encodes CASGSLSNREQYF.

This rearrangement joins TRBV5-4 to TRBJ2-1; 13 bases align to TRBD2. The CDR3 totals 15 residues. The V segment lost 3 bases and the J segment 8 bases; nucleotides outside the gene matches: 5. Germline V lookup: CDR1 SGHNT, CDR2 YYREEE (reference sequence). The CDR3 nucleotides are TGTGCCAGCAGCTCGGGACTAGCGGGATTTGATGAGCAGTTCTTC. Its translation: CASSSGLAGFDEQFF.

Ten or more counts support this clone. CDR3 protein: CASSRTEEQFF. The CDR3 bases are TGTGCCAGCAGCCGTACCGAGGAGCAGTTCTTC. The chain joins TRBV3-1 (or the pseudogene TRBV3-2) to TRBJ2-1, with D hard to call. Between the trimmed V and J ends, which lost 4 bases and 10 bases, there was a span of 8 bases. Germline values: CDR1 LGHDT, CDR2 YNNKEL (reference sequence). The CDR3 runs 11 residues.

The rearrangement joins TRBV24-1 to TRBJ2-3; D is perhaps TRBD2 (6 bases). V was clipped by 7 bases and J by 2 bases, with 12 bases between them. There are 14 residues in the CDR3. Looked up from germline, CDR1 is KGHDR and CDR2 is SFDVKD. Written as DNA, the CDR3 is TGTGCCACCAGCCCCGGGGGTTCCACAGATACGCAGTATTTT. This codes for CATSPGGSTDTQYF.

This rearrangement joins TRBV12-3 or TRBV12-4 to TRBJ1-3, with 9 bases that match TRBD1. The CDR3 extends over 13 amino acids. The V and J ends lost 8 bases and 4 bases, in that order; junction bases with no gene match: 3. The CDR3 protein is CASGGQGGNTIYF. The CDR3 DNA follows: TGTGCCAGCGGCGGACAGGGGGGAAACACCATATATTTT.

The chain combines TRBV10-3 with TRBJ1-1, with D possibly being TRBD1 (5 bases). Germline lookup yields CDR1 ENHRY and CDR2 SYGVKD. Trimming left V 8 bases short and J 0 bases short, with 10 bases between. There are 13 residues in the CDR3. The CDR3, as DNA: TGTGCCATCCACGACAGCATGAACACTGAAGCTTTCTTT. Translated, it gives CAIHDSMNTEAFF.

The chain employs TRBV27 and TRBJ2-7; D unclear. The CDR3 runs to 14 residues. The germline CDR1 and CDR2 sequences are MNHEY and SMNVEV (reference sequence). V was shortened by 5 bases and J by 1 base, with 12 bases between the two germline ends. The CDR3: CASSPSSRSYEQYF. The CDR3 nucleotides are TGTGCCAGCAGTCCCTCATCGCGATCCTACGAGCAGTACTTC.

The chain joins TRBV7-9 to TRBJ2-1; 7 bases map to TRBD2. The CDR3 spans 16 residues. V trimming: 2 bases; J trimming: 4 bases; junction bases outside the gene matches: 8. Germline V CDR1 and CDR2: SEHNR, FQNEAQ (reference sequence). This chain's CDR3 is CASSLSGGGRYNEQFF. CDR3 nucleotide sequence: TGTGCCAGCAGCTTATCTGGGGGAGGGAGATACAATGAGCAGTTCTTC.

This clone was picked up a small number of times. The chain links TRBV5-1 to TRBJ1-5; TRBD1 agrees at 7 bases. V was clipped by 4 bases and J by 4 bases; unmatched bases: 11. The CDR3 extends over 16 amino acids. Germline lookup yields CDR1 SGHRS and CDR2 YFSETQ. CDR3 sequence reads: CASSPRPTGENQPQHF. DNA of the CDR3: TGCGCCAGCAGCCCACGCCCCACAGGGGAGAATCAGCCCCAGCATTTT.

The V gene is TRBV10-3, the J gene TRBJ2-2; 13 bases are shared with TRBD2. Trimming took 4 bases from V and 1 from J; bases not matched to a gene: 6. Germline values: CDR1 ENHRY, CDR2 SYGVKD. The CDR3 has 18 amino acids. CDR3 sequence reads: CAISGRGLAGMNTGELFF. CDR3 nucleotide sequence: TGTGCCATCAGTGGGCGGGGACTAGCGGGAATGAACACCGGGGAGCTGTTTTTT.

CDR3 in amino acids: CAYTRLTGEKLFF. In nucleotides, the CDR3 is TGTGCCTACACGAGGTTGACGGGGGAAAAACTGTTTTTT. The chain is built from TRBV30 and TRBJ1-4; D not resolved. Per the germline V gene, CDR1 is GTSNPN and CDR2 is SVGIG (reference sequence). The CDR3 consists of 13 residues. V lost 7 bases to trimming and J lost 8 bases, with 17 bases between them.

This chain uses TRBV2 with TRBJ2-7; 7 bases are a match to TRBD1. The V and J ends lost 6 bases and 0 bases, in that order; junction bases with no gene match: 5. The germline gives CDR1 SNHLY, CDR2 FYNNEI. This CDR3 has 14 residues. CDR3 in amino acids: CASRLQGPSYEQYF. The CDR3 DNA follows: TGTGCCAGCAGGCTACAGGGGCCCTCCTACGAGCAGTACTTC.

The V gene is TRBV2, the J gene TRBJ1-1; no reliable D call. The CDR3 is 13 residues long. V was cut by 1 base and J by 4 bases, with 7 bases left in between. Per the germline V gene, CDR1 is SNHLY and CDR2 is FYNNEI. The CDR3 coding sequence is TGTGCCAGCAGTGAAGGGTGGAGCACTGAAGCTTTCTTT. Its translation is CASSEGWSTEAFF.

In this sample, this clone turned up once. The chain couples TRBV3-1 (or the pseudogene TRBV3-2) to TRBJ1-4, with D unresolved. The CDR3 sequence is 15 residues long. Trimming pared 2 bases from V and 5 bases from J, leaving 12 bases between. In germline, CDR1 is LGHDT, CDR2 YNNKEL (reference sequence). The CDR3 protein is CASSQTWQANEKLFF. The CDR3 DNA reads TGTGCCAGCAGCCAAACTTGGCAGGCGAATGAAAAACTGTTTTTT.

The chain couples TRBV2 to TRBJ2-5; D not certain. The V end lost 6 bases, the J end lost 5 bases, and 10 bases lay between the germline ends. This CDR3 contains 12 residues. Germline loops: CDR1 SNHLY, CDR2 FYNNEI. CDR3 sequence reads: CASSGNGETQYF. In DNA, the CDR3 is TGTGCCAGCAGCGGAAACGGGGAGACCCAGTACTTC.

This chain connects TRBV29-1 to TRBJ1-1, with a tentative D call TRBD1 (5 bases). The germline gives CDR1 SQVTM, CDR2 ANQGSEA. There are 13 residues in the CDR3. Trimming shortened V by 2 bases and J by 2 bases, and 9 bases separated the two germline ends. The CDR3 is CSVEKGINTEAFF. The CDR3 coding sequence is TGCAGCGTTGAAAAGGGGATCAACACTGAAGCTTTCTTT.

The chain is built from TRBV18 and TRBJ2-7, with 11 bases matching TRBD1. V lost 8 bases and J lost 4; bases outside the gene matches: 4. There are 13 residues in the CDR3. Per the germline V gene, CDR1 is KGHSH and CDR2 is LQKENI. For the CDR3, the DNA is TGTGCCAGCACGGGACAGGGGGTGTACGAGCAGTACTTC. As protein: CASTGQGVYEQYF.

This chain links TRBV7-9 with TRBJ1-2; TRBD1 matches 9 bases. This CDR3 is built from 12 residues. The trim removed 3 bases at V and 8 bases at J, leaving 1 base unmatched. Germline loops: CDR1 SEHNR, CDR2 FQNEAQ (reference sequence). The CDR3 nucleotides are TGTGCCAGCAGCTTTACAGGGGGCGGCTACACCTTC. This translates into CASSFTGGGYTF.

The J gene is TRBJ1-1, the V gene TRBV2; D uncertain. The CDR3 extends over 15 amino acids. Trimming took 7 bases from V and 7 from J, leaving 22 bases between them. Germline V gives CDR1 SNHLY, CDR2 FYNNEI. The CDR3 loop is CASKSTAVAVGEAFF. DNA of the CDR3: TGTGCCAGCAAATCAACGGCGGTGGCAGTTGGTGAAGCTTTCTTT.

The chain is built from TRBV4-2 and TRBJ2-3; 7 positions agree with TRBD2. CDR3 length: 16 amino acids. Germline V lookup: CDR1 LGHNA, CDR2 YNFKEQ. After removal of 4 bases from V and 2 bases from J, the junction contained 9 bases not matched to a gene. Written as DNA, the CDR3 is TGTGCCAGCAGCCCATTCTCCCGACTAGCCACAGATACGCAGTATTTT. Its protein is CASSPFSRLATDTQYF.

The chain has TRBV28 and TRBJ1-3; a weak D match, TRBD1 (5 bases). The germline V gene has CDR1 MDHEN and CDR2 SYDVKM. This CDR3 has 14 amino acids. V was shortened by 4 bases and J by 3 bases, with 10 bases between the two germline ends. CDR3 coding DNA: TGTGCCAGCAGTTCCGCGGGGGGTGGAAACACCATATATTTT. As protein: CASSSAGGGNTIYF.